The following is a T cell receptor (beta chain) sequence with its context. The data belong to a study of control samples from healthy donors and cancer patients. Germline-derived CDR1 and CDR2 are LNHNV and YYDKDF (reference sequence). This CDR3 has 18 amino acids. The ends were cut back, 3 bases at V and 6 bases at J, with 24 bases in the middle. Here immunoSEQ multiplex PCR was the method, and the copy in TCRdb shows in-frame clones only, minus some. The repertoire holds around 200,000 clones, with approximately 92% as singletons. Input material: blood. This chain uses TRBV15 with TRBJ1-5, with a tentative D call TRBD1 (5 bases). This TCR derives from a man between 18 and 29 years old in good health. The CDR3 DNA reads as TGTGCCACCAGCAGCCAATCTAGCGGACGGGGACGGTTTCAGCCCCAGCATTTT. Protein: CATSSQSSGRGRFQPQHF.